A selection of T cell receptor beta chains follows, all from one sample in a study of CD8 T cells in ankylosing spondylitis. TCRdb passed the 5' RACE reads through MiXCR, listing each CDR3 protein once. The repertoire has about 300,000 distinct CDR3 sequences, 11% of them found once; the top ten carry roughly 9%. Sequencing input: blood, either unsorted or a sorted T cell fraction (not recorded which). The receptors were gathered from a female donor with ankylosing spondylitis or in good health (not recorded which). CDR3s include the opening cysteine and the closing phenylalanine or tryptophan. Clone size is not always given. Where it is, it says once, few, many or a class for expanded clones.

clone_size | j_call | v_call | cdr3_aa
many | TRBJ1-5 | TRBV20-1 | CSATEPDRGSNQPQHF
many | TRBJ1-5 | TRBV10-3 | CAMGQGNQPQHF
few | TRBJ2-3 | TRBV2 | CASSGPQGWSDTQYF
many | TRBJ2-1 | TRBV5-1 | CASSLYQDEQFF
many | TRBJ2-6 | TRBV12-3/TRBV12-4 | CASGGGSGANVLTF
many | TRBJ1-1 | TRBV6-5 | CASINSKNTEAFF
. | TRBJ2-1 | TRBV20-1 | CSARQLAGPYNEQFF
many | TRBJ2-5 | TRBV20-1 | CSAKRGETQYF
many | TRBJ2-3 | TRBV4-2 | CASSQDLSVYTQYF
many | TRBJ1-1 | TRBV20-1 | CSGAQNTEAFF
few | TRBJ1-5 | TRBV20-1 | CSARITGEGNQPQHF
many | TRBJ1-3 | TRBV2 | CASSEELYLSALSGNTIYF
many | TRBJ2-7 | TRBV20-1 | CSARAGQGKIYEQYF
many | TRBJ2-5 | TRBV4-2 | CASSQRTQETQYF
many | TRBJ2-2 | TRBV10-2 | CASTPRGVNTGELFF
many | TRBJ2-2 | TRBV27 | CASSKKGELFF
many | TRBJ2-5 | TRBV12-3/TRBV12-4 | CASSPYDRLETQYF
. | TRBJ1-3 | TRBV11-1 | CASSSTTWGGDSGNTIYF
many | TRBJ2-5 | TRBV10-3 | CAISESWSQETQYF
few | TRBJ2-1 | TRBV7-6 | CASSRGPYNEQFF
many | TRBJ2-1 | TRBV10-2 | CASRRLPYNEQFF
few | TRBJ2-3 | TRBV19 | CASSILQGMTDTQYF
few | TRBJ1-5 | TRBV7-2 | CASSLGVARVPQHF
many | TRBJ2-1 | TRBV6-2/TRBV6-3 | CASRTGREGLTRSYNEQFF
. | TRBJ2-1 | TRBV27 | CASSLMATGNEQFF
. | TRBJ2-5 | TRBV5-1 | CASSLDRVRETQYF
many | TRBJ1-5 | TRBV12-3/TRBV12-4 | CASSLVKGRNQPQHF
many | TRBJ2-1 | TRBV12-3/TRBV12-4 | CASSLGSFSDEQFF
many | TRBJ1-2 | TRBV12-3/TRBV12-4 | CASSRDSASYTF
. | TRBJ2-7 | TRBV29-1 | CSVVGSLSYEQYF
many | TRBJ2-1 | TRBV9 | CASSDSGRWINEQFF
. | TRBJ2-6 | TRBV12-3/TRBV12-4 | CASSLRRISGANVLTF
many | TRBJ1-2 | TRBV2 | CASSERGTMRYTF
. | TRBJ2-5 | TRBV5-1 | CASNSGQELYQETQYF
many | TRBJ2-3 | TRBV20-1 | CSSPGGRTDTQYF
. | TRBJ2-7 | TRBV30 | CAWRRWDGAYEQYF
many | TRBJ2-7 | TRBV20-1 | CSAPMTGTYEQYF
. | TRBJ1-1 | TRBV11-2 | CASSAGTFGTEAFF
many | TRBJ1-5 | TRBV5-5 | CASSPQARSWNQPQHF
many | TRBJ1-1 | TRBV12-3/TRBV12-4 | CASSGVDRDTEAFF
many | TRBJ2-2 | TRBV6-2/TRBV6-3 | CASSYPSTSGIGVNTGELFF
few | TRBJ2-7 | TRBV6-5 | CASSTSGGGGYEQYF
. | TRBJ1-1 | TRBV9 | CASSADGYTEAFF
many | TRBJ2-5 | TRBV5-1 | CASSLTQARQETQYF
many | TRBJ2-7 | TRBV6-1 | CASIIDGGTPSYEQYF
few | TRBJ1-1 | TRBV7-3 | CASSSQGGWTEAFF
few | TRBJ2-5 | TRBV28 | CASSLLADSDLLKQETQYF
. | TRBJ1-1 | TRBV5-1 | CASSLEDRATEAFF
many | TRBJ2-4 | TRBV6-1 | CASSPTGFGNIQYF
many | TRBJ2-3 | TRBV20-1 | CSASTSGVTDTQYF
. | TRBJ1-1 | TRBV12-3/TRBV12-4 | CASSLNLESTEAFF
many | TRBJ2-7 | TRBV27 | CASSLHGSGYEQYF
few | TRBJ2-5 | TRBV7-2 | CASTPLTGQETQYF
. | TRBJ2-1 | TRBV12-3/TRBV12-4 | CASCPTLGLSREGSNEQFF
many | TRBJ2-3 | TRBV20-1 | CSALLGDTQYF